The 15 T cell receptor beta chains listed next were all sequenced from one sample in a study of blood T cells in healthy people across ages. Alongside a J-beta primer mix, a sample-barcoded 5' primer served in a second PCR lasting roughly 7 to 12 cycles. TCRdb re-analysed the 5' RACE reads in MiXCR, keeping a single row per CDR3 protein. This sample has some 1.5 million distinct CDR3 sequences; under 30% occur once, and the top ten carry 7.7%. The specimen sequenced was blood. The receptors were sampled from a woman under 40 in good health.

The chain has TRBV15 and TRBJ2-7, with D possibly TRBD2 on 6 matching bases. The germline V gene has CDR1 LNHNV and CDR2 YYDKDF (reference sequence). Trimming took 1 base from V and 4 from J, leaving 11 bases between them. The CDR3 covers 14 residues. This CDR3 reads CATSRVGGQYEQYF. CDR3 coding DNA: TGTGCCACCAGCAGAGTTGGAGGGCAGTACGAGCAGTACTTC. The full variable domain, in which reference TRBV15 and TRBJ2-7 provide the parts outside the CDR3, is DAMVIQNPRYQVTQFGKPVTLSCSQTLNHNVMYWYQQKSSQAPKLLFHYYDKDFNNEADTPDNFQSRRPNTSFCFLDIRSPGLGDTAMYLCATSRVGGQYEQYFGPGTRLTVT.

This clonotype was recorded a few times. Mismatch with germline at one junction end may stem from a read error. The chain links TRBV10-3 to TRBJ2-5; D uncertain. Germline-derived CDR1 and CDR2 are ENHRY and SYGVKD. The CDR3 is 13 residues long. In DNA form, the CDR3 reads TGTGCCATCAGGGAGTCGTACCAAGAGACCCAGTACTTC. Amino acids: CAIRESYQETQYF.

This clonotype was seen at least ten times. V and J are TRBV7-2 and TRBJ2-5, with 7 nucleotides matching TRBD1. Germline V CDR1 and CDR2: SGHTA, FQGNSA. CDR3 length equals 14 residues. V was clipped by 6 bases and J by 0 bases; unmatched bases: 4. The CDR3 DNA follows: TGTGCCAGCAGTTTGGACAGGAACCAAGAGACCCAGTACTTC. It translates to CASSLDRNQETQYF.

The chain has TRBV5-5 and TRBJ2-2, with 16 bases aligning to TRBD2. This CDR3 is built from 18 residues. Germline V gene lookup returns CDR1 SGHKS and CDR2 YYEKEE (reference sequence). V lost 4 bases, J lost 4 bases, and 7 bases stayed unmatched. CDR3 nucleotides: TGTGCCAGCAGCGCGGGACTAGCGGGAGGGCCGTTCACCGGGGAGCTGTTTTTT. Protein product: CASSAGLAGGPFTGELFF.

This clonotype occurred a few times. The chain has TRBV5-1 and TRBJ2-3; possible D gene TRBD1, 5 bases. Deletions cut 0 bases from V and 4 bases from J, with 12 bases between. The germline gives CDR1 SGHRS, CDR2 YFSETQ. The CDR3 runs to 15 residues. The CDR3 protein is CASSLEGQPSDTQYF. CDR3 nucleotide sequence: TGCGCCAGCAGCTTGGAGGGGCAGCCCTCAGATACGCAGTATTTT.

This clonotype was observed a handful of times. This chain links TRBV12-5 with TRBJ1-5, with 7 bases aligning to TRBD1. The CDR3 covers 14 residues. Germline V gene lookup returns CDR1 LGHNT and CDR2 FRNRAP. Germline trimming cut 6 bases from V and 6 bases from J; bases unmatched to any gene: 8. The DNA of the CDR3 is TGTGCTAGTGGCCAAGACAGGGTAGTTCAGCCCCAGCATTTT. This gives the protein CASGQDRVVQPQHF.

The chain has TRBV28 and TRBJ1-2; D unresolved. Germline CDR1 MDHEN, CDR2 SYDVKM. Trimming left V 10 bases short and J 3 bases short, with 15 bases between. There are 13 residues in the CDR3. The CDR3 coding sequence is TGTGCCATCTCGGATAGGGCTTACTATGGCTACACCTTC. Protein product: CAISDRAYYGYTF.

This clonotype was seen more than once but under ten times. A much larger clone lies one base from this, so it may be a read error. The rearrangement links TRBV18 to TRBJ2-3; 11 bases are shared with TRBD2. CDR3 size: 14 residues. Looked up from germline, CDR1 is KGHSH and CDR2 is LQKENI. V gave up 8 bases and J gave up 1 base; unmatched junction bases: 2. The CDR3 protein is CASTTSGGTDTQYF. In DNA, the CDR3 is TGTGCCAGCACGACTAGCGGGGGCACAGATACGCAGTATTTT.

The chain couples TRBV7-2 to TRBJ1-3; D unresolved. CDR3 length: 13 residues. Germline CDR1 is SGHTA and CDR2 is FQGNSA. Deletions cut 1 base from V and 4 bases from J, with 5 bases between. The CDR3 region has the DNA TGTGCCAGCAGCTTAGATGTAGGAAACACCATATATTTT. Protein sequence: CASSLDVGNTIYF.

This clonotype was detected many times. CDR3 in DNA: TGCAGTGCTAGCTTCAGATACAATGAGCAGTTCTTC. Amino acid sequence: CSASFRYNEQFF. The chain joins TRBV20-1 to TRBJ2-1; the D is unclear. The CDR3 runs 12 residues. The germline gives CDR1 DFQATT, CDR2 SNEGSKA (reference sequence). Trimming removed 3 bases from V and 4 bases from J, with 7 bases in between.

As regards this clonotype: This may come from a read error, since a much larger clone is one base off. V usage is TRBV10-3 and J usage is TRBJ2-5; D might be TRBD1 (5 bases). V lost 7 bases, J lost 11 bases, and 26 bases lay in between. Germline assignment: CDR1 ENHRY and CDR2 SYGVKD. This CDR3 contains 15 residues. This CDR3 reads CAINPGRGPQTEQYF. The DNA for the CDR3 is TGTGCCATCAATCCTGGAAGGGGCCCTCAGACTGAGCAGTACTTC.

This clonotype came up a few times. This rearrangement joins TRBV7-6 to TRBJ2-7; 7 bases fit TRBD1. The CDR3 sequence is 15 residues long. V was pared by 5 bases and J by 2 bases, with 9 bases of the junction left unmatched. Germline assignment: CDR1 SGHVS and CDR2 FNYEAQ. CDR3 amino acids: CASSPIEGTAYEQYF. The CDR3 nucleotides read TGTGCCAGCAGCCCTATCGAGGGGACAGCCTACGAGCAGTACTTC.

There are many counts of this clonotype. The chain uses TRBV28 and TRBJ1-6; no clear D gene. In germline, CDR1 is MDHEN, CDR2 SYDVKM. Trimming left V 3 bases short and J 12 bases short, with 15 bases between. The CDR3 totals 14 residues. CDR3 bases: TGTGCCAGCAGTTTTTCGGCGGGGATGGGACCCCTCCACTTT. Protein product: CASSFSAGMGPLHF.

This clonotype has at least ten counts. V and J are TRBV9 and TRBJ2-5; tentative D call: TRBD1 (5 bases). Per germline, CDR1 SGDLS and CDR2 YYNGEE. V was cut by 3 bases and J by 2 bases, with 11 bases left in between. CDR3 size: 14 residues. This CDR3 reads CASSASTDQETQYF. Here the CDR3 DNA reads TGTGCCAGCAGCGCGTCGACAGATCAAGAGACCCAGTACTTC.

The CDR3 is CASTTAVNQPQHF. DNA of the CDR3: TGTGCCAGCACCACAGCCGTTAATCAGCCCCAGCATTTT. The V call is TRBV6-1, the J call TRBJ1-5; the D is unclear. V lost 7 bases and J lost 4, with 11 bases in between. The V gene's germline CDR1 is MNHNS and CDR2 SASEGT. This CDR3 spans 13 amino acids.